The T cell receptor (beta chain) under discussion was sequenced for a study of regulatory T cells in long-lasting Graves disease. CDR3 length: 14 amino acids. Germline CDR1 and CDR2: MDHEN and SYDVKM. V lost 2 bases to trimming and J lost 7 bases; unmatched junction nucleotides: 3. General study points: Persistent patients had a count of shared public clonotypes (more than 2,500) that exceeded that of new patients (approximately 1,000).

The time point here: newly diagnosed GD, antithyroid drugs for less than 3 months. Preparation of the TCR library used RNA extracted from PBMCs. Only a few counts were recorded for this clonotype. Its cognate antigen is unknown. CDR3-region Arm-PCR and iRepertoire HTBI primers produced the TCR beta libraries. TCRdb processed the multiplex PCR reads anew with MiXCR; each CDR3 protein has one entry. The sample has roughly 410,000 distinct CDR3 sequences; 14% to 15% are singletons. This same sample was also taken into another study, of T cells in Graves' hyperthyroidism and ophthalmopathy. Turning to that study: Absence of ophthalmopathy progression within 18 months defined stable Graves' hyperthyroidism.

The TCR originated in a middle-aged woman with Graves disease. The chain combines TRBV28 with TRBJ1-5; TRBD1 aligns across 9 bases. Source: peripheral blood mononuclear cells (PBMCs), taken at new diagnosis, from a patient treated with antithyroid drugs. This chain's CDR3 is CASSLPGQGQPQHF. The DNA for the CDR3 is TGTGCCAGCAGTTTACCGGGACAGGGACAGCCCCAGCATTTT.